The 19 T cell receptor beta chains in this list originate from one sample, sequenced in a study of cytomegalovirus exposure and HLA in healthy donors. Only in-frame clones appear in the TCRdb table, and some are missing; sequencing was by immunoSEQ multiplex PCR. The sample includes 100,000 to 120,000 clones, approximately 86% seen only once; the top ten take over 2.5%. The specimen was PBMCs. All receptors derive from a woman younger than 30 in good health and CMV-seronegative.

This clone was observed a handful of times. The chain is built from TRBV28 and TRBJ2-2; 12 nucleotides match TRBD1. Looked up from germline, CDR1 is MDHEN and CDR2 is SYDVKM. The ends lost 5 bases at V and 7 bases at J; junction bases unmatched: 14. The CDR3 is 18 residues long. The CDR3 DNA is TGTGCCAGCAGTCCACCGGCCGGGACAGGGGGCAGTGGCGGGGAGCTGTTTTTT. Amino acid sequence: CASSPPAGTGGSGGELFF.

This clone has only one observation. The rearrangement uses TRBV11-2 and TRBJ2-7; D gene unclear. Germline values: CDR1 SGHAT, CDR2 FQNNGV. The CDR3 covers 15 residues. V lost 1 base, J lost 0 bases, and 10 bases lay in between. CDR3 region: CASSLAYTNSYEQYF. The DNA for the CDR3 is TGTGCCAGCAGCTTAGCCTATACTAACTCCTACGAGCAGTACTTC.

This clone was recorded a few times. The genes are TRBV2 and TRBJ1-1; weak D call: TRBD1 (6 bases). The germline CDR1 and CDR2 sequences are SNHLY and FYNNEI. This CDR3 is 14 amino acids long. Trimming stripped 4 bases from V and 2 bases from J, with 11 bases between. The CDR3 sequence: CASSGTGTNTEAFF. The CDR3 DNA is TGTGCCAGCAGTGGAACAGGGACAAACACTGAAGCTTTCTTT.

CDR3 loop: CASSETGGNEQFF. As DNA, the CDR3 is TGTGCCAGCAGTGAAACAGGGGGCAATGAGCAGTTCTTC. The V gene is TRBV6-5, the J gene TRBJ2-1, with 8 nucleotides matching TRBD1. The CDR3 sequence is 13 residues long. J lost 6 bases, V lost 5 bases, and 3 bases had no gene match. Germline loops: CDR1 MNHEY, CDR2 SVGAGI.

This chain connects TRBV6-6 to TRBJ2-7, with TRBD1 as a possible D gene (5 bases). Germline V gene sequence: CDR1 MNHNY, CDR2 SVGAGI (reference sequence). This CDR3 comprises 15 residues. Between the trimmed V and J ends, which lost 5 bases and 2 bases, there was a span of 16 bases. The CDR3, as DNA: TGTGCCAGCAGTGTACCCCGGACACCCACCTACGAGCAGTACTTC. It encodes CASSVPRTPTYEQYF.

This clone was seen more than once but under ten times. This chain uses TRBV6-1 with TRBJ1-5; 9 positions match TRBD1. The CDR3 is made up of 14 amino acids. CDR1 and CDR2 (germline): MNHNS, SASEGT. V shed 1 base and J 14 bases; nucleotides not matched to a gene: 9. The CDR3 region is CASSEEARTGDKHF. In DNA, the CDR3 is TGTGCCAGCAGTGAAGAGGCCAGGACAGGGGATAAGCATTTT.

V usage is TRBV19 and J usage is TRBJ1-5, with D uncertain. This CDR3 comprises 12 residues. Trimming took off 1 base at V and 5 bases at J, with 3 bases between the two ends. CDR1 LNHDA and CDR2 SQIVND come from the germline V gene (reference sequence). Here the CDR3 reads CASSIVDQPQHF. The CDR3 coding sequence is TGTGCCAGTAGTATAGTAGATCAGCCCCAGCATTTT.

The genes are TRBV10-3 and TRBJ1-2; 10 nucleotides line up with TRBD1. CDR3 length: 16 residues. With V trimmed by 6 bases and J by 3 bases, 10 bases remained unmatched. The V gene's germline CDR1 is ENHRY and CDR2 SYGVKD. CDR3 protein: CAISLRQGAQDYGYTF. For the CDR3, the DNA is TGTGCCATCAGCTTAAGACAGGGGGCGCAGGACTATGGCTACACCTTC.

V is TRBV15 and J is TRBJ2-7; 7 nucleotides align to TRBD1. The CDR3 covers 15 residues. Per the germline V gene, CDR1 is LNHNV and CDR2 is YYDKDF (reference sequence). With 2 bases clipped from V and 0 bases from J, the junction kept 4 bases outside the gene matches. The CDR3 DNA reads as TGTGCCACCAGCAGATACAGGGGTGGCTCCTACGAGCAGTACTTC. Encoded protein: CATSRYRGGSYEQYF.

The chain recombines TRBV6-6 with TRBJ1-3; the match to TRBD1 covers 8 bases. The V gene end was trimmed by 7 bases and the J gene end by 2 bases; junction bases not matched to a gene: 7. CDR1 is MNHNY and CDR2 is SVGAGI in the germline V gene (reference sequence). This CDR3 spans 15 amino acids. The DNA for the CDR3 is TGTGCCAGCACCTTTACGGACAGGGCTGGAAACACCATATATTTT. Its protein is CASTFTDRAGNTIYF.

The genes are TRBV2 and TRBJ1-4; 8 bases are a match to TRBD1. V trimming: 8 bases; J trimming: 3 bases; junction bases outside the gene matches: 11. This CDR3 is 16 amino acids long. Germline CDR1 is SNHLY and CDR2 is FYNNEI. The CDR3 sequence is CASGNPWDRSNEKLFF. The CDR3 nucleotides read TGTGCCAGCGGGAACCCATGGGACAGGTCTAATGAAAAACTGTTTTTT.

The chain couples TRBV30 to TRBJ1-4; the D gene is possibly TRBD1 (5 bases). Germline assignment: CDR1 GTSNPN and CDR2 SVGIG (reference sequence). This CDR3 has 11 amino acids. Trimming removed 7 bases from V and 8 bases from J, with 11 bases in between. CDR3 residues: CASGWGEKLFF. As DNA, the CDR3 is TGTGCCTCAGGGTGGGGCGAAAAACTGTTTTTT.

The chain couples TRBV4-2 to TRBJ1-4; tentatively, D is TRBD1 (6 bases). The CDR3 is 14 residues long. V was clipped by 4 bases and J by 8 bases, with 14 bases between them. Germline V gives CDR1 LGHNA, CDR2 YNFKEQ. CDR3 in amino acids: CASSLTGGGEKLFF. In DNA, the CDR3 is TGTGCCAGCAGCCTGACAGGCGGCGGAGAAAAACTGTTTTTT.

This sequence joins TRBV7-8 and TRBJ2-2, with 7 bases matching TRBD2. J was trimmed by 3 bases and V by 2 bases; bases with no gene match: 12. This CDR3 is built from 18 residues. Per germline, CDR1 SGHVS and CDR2 FQNEAQ. The CDR3 coding sequence is TGTGCCAGCAGCTTAAGCGTCAGAACTAGCGAGTACACCGGGGAGCTGTTTTTT. It codes for CASSLSVRTSEYTGELFF.

This chain links TRBV7-9 with TRBJ2-7; tentatively, D is TRBD2 (5 bases). The CDR3 spans 15 residues. In germline, CDR1 is SEHNR, CDR2 FQNEAQ (reference sequence). V was trimmed by 5 bases and J by 4 bases, leaving 18 bases between them. The CDR3 sequence is CASSTQEGKRYEQYF. CDR3 bases: TGTGCCAGCAGCACCCAAGAGGGTAAGAGGTACGAGCAGTACTTC. The full variable domain, rest sourced from reference TRBV7-9 and TRBJ2-7, is DTGVSQNPRHKITKRGQNVTFRCDPISEHNRLYWYRQTLGQGPEFLTYFQNEAQLEKSRLLSDRFSAERPKGSFSTLEIQRTEQGDSAMYLCASSTQEGKRYEQYFGPGTRLTVT.

The gene calls are TRBV13 and TRBJ1-1; D unclear. The V end was cut by 4 bases, the J end by 0 bases, with 21 bases between. Looked up from germline, CDR1 is PRHDT and CDR2 is FYEKMQ (reference sequence). This CDR3 has 18 residues. This chain's CDR3 is CASSSMVRRLKMNTEAFF. CDR3 nucleotides: TGTGCCAGCAGCTCGATGGTACGGAGGCTAAAGATGAACACTGAAGCTTTCTTT.

As regards this clone: This sample includes further DNA sequences coding for the same CDR3. Written as DNA, the CDR3 is TGCGCCAGCAGCTTGGGTGACTCTAACTATGGCTACACCTTC. Translated: CASSLGDSNYGYTF. The V gene is TRBV5-1, the J gene TRBJ1-2; D gene ambiguous. This CDR3 contains 14 residues. Germline assignment: CDR1 SGHRS and CDR2 YFSETQ. V was clipped by 0 bases and J by 0 bases, with 6 bases between them.

The V gene is TRBV2, the J gene TRBJ2-3, with D possibly matching TRBD2 (5 bases). Germline V gene lookup returns CDR1 SNHLY and CDR2 FYNNEI. This CDR3 has 16 residues. V dropped 2 bases and J dropped 2 bases, with 14 bases sitting between them. Written as DNA, the CDR3 is TGTGCCAGCAGTGAAAGAACCGGGATTCCCACAGATACGCAGTATTTT. This sequence encodes CASSERTGIPTDTQYF.

The V and J genes are TRBV2 and TRBJ1-1; D gene uncertain. Germline CDR1 reads SNHLY; CDR2 reads FYNNEI. V gave up 6 bases and J gave up 5 bases, with 13 bases separating them. This CDR3 is 13 amino acids long. The CDR3 bases are TGTGCCAGCAGATCAGTGGAGAGGACTGAAGCTTTCTTT. It translates to CASRSVERTEAFF.